The present entry profiles one TCR beta chain with its context. Its target is unknown. The data stem from a study of shared clonotypes between healthy human individuals. The protocol was immunoSEQ multiplex PCR, while the TCRdb copy is restricted to in-frame clones and leaves out a portion. In the table there are 2 million to 2.5 million clones, more than 85% of which are singletons. Germline CDR1 is SGHTA and CDR2 is FQGNSA. The CDR3 length is 13 residues. Deletions cut 6 bases from V and 7 bases from J, with 16 bases between. The study's findings and limits: Shared clonotypes across all four donors exceeded non-shared ones in generation probability.

This chain connects TRBV7-2 to TRBJ2-7; weak D call: TRBD2 (6 bases). Sequenced: naive CD4+ T cells from PBMCs. Subset specified: CD45RA+ positively selected. The TCR sequence derives from a man younger than 35 in good health. Some clones in this sample may be carry-over from other donors' samples. The CDR3 region is CASSSTGVGEQYF. The CDR3 region has the DNA TGTGCCAGCAGTTCGACGGGGGTCGGTGAGCAGTACTTC. The full variable domain, completed using reference TRBV7-2 and TRBJ2-7, is GAGVSQSPSNKVTEKGKDVELRCDPISGHTALYWYRQSLGQGLEFLIYFQGNSAPDKSGLPSDRFSAERTGGSVSTLTIQRTQQEDSAVYLCASSSTGVGEQYFGPGTRLTVT.